This is a list of T cell receptor beta chains from one sample in a study of response to subunit inactivated influenza vaccine. One entry per CDR3 protein, called by TCRdb with MiXCR from the RT-PCR reads. In the table there are approximately 530,000 distinct CDR3 sequences, approximately 7.1% of which are singletons. The source was PBMCs from blood, collected less than 30 months after vaccination. These receptors were obtained from a man between 50 and 70 years old who received an inactivated influenza vaccine. Both conserved end residues are part of each CDR3. The D gene is left open where the match is weak. Only part of the rows carry a size: once, few, many, or a class if the clone is expanded.

j_gene | v_gene | d_gene | abundance | CDR3nt | CDR3aa
TRBJ2-3 | TRBV12-3/TRBV12-4 | - | many | TGTGCCAGCAGCCCCCAGGTTAGAGACCACTATACGCAGTATTTT | CASSPQVRDHYTQYF
TRBJ2-5 | TRBV6-1 | TRBD2 | few | TGTGCCAGCAGGCAGACTAGCTGGGCCCAAGAGACCCAGTACTTC | CASRQTSWAQETQYF
TRBJ2-1 | TRBV27 | TRBD2 | few | TGTGCCAGCAGTTTAAGCCTAACTAGCGGGTTTGAGCAGTTCTTC | CASSLSLTSGFEQFF
TRBJ1-1 | TRBV7-2 | - | many | TGTGCCAGCAGCCCCCGGACTGAAGCTTTCTTT | CASSPRTEAFF
TRBJ1-4 | TRBV5-1 | TRBD1 | many | TGCGCCAGCAGCTTGGCTGGCACAGGGGGAGAAAAACTGTTTTTT | CASSLAGTGGEKLFF
TRBJ2-7 | TRBV5-1 | - | few | TGCGCCAGCGGGGCCGGAAGCTTCTACGAGCAGTACTTC | CASGAGSFYEQYF
TRBJ1-4 | TRBV7-8 | TRBD1 | many | TGTGCCAGCGCCCTCAGGGGGAAGAATGAAAAACTGTTTTTT | CASALRGKNEKLFF
TRBJ2-3 | TRBV7-3 | - | - | TGTGCCAGCAGCACCGCCGTGGGGGGCATAGATACGCAGTATTTT | CASSTAVGGIDTQYF
TRBJ1-5 | TRBV9 | - | - | TGTGCCAGCAGCGCGGGGGGCAGGGAAGGGAATCAGCCCCAGCATTTT | CASSAGGREGNQPQHF
TRBJ1-5 | TRBV4-2 | - | - | TGTGCCAGCAGCGAAGGCAGGGCTAACAATCAGCCCCAGCATTTT | CASSEGRANNQPQHF
TRBJ2-1 | TRBV4-2 | TRBD2 | few | TGTGCCAGCAGCCAAGATGGGACTAGAGGGAATGAGCAGTTCTTC | CASSQDGTRGNEQFF
TRBJ2-3 | TRBV5-1 | TRBD2 | many | TGCGCCAGCAGCCAGACTAGCGGGAGGGCCTTAGATACGCAGTATTTT | CASSQTSGRALDTQYF
TRBJ2-2 | TRBV29-1 | TRBD1 | - | TGCAGCCATCAGGGGGCTTCCGGGGAGCTGTTTTTT | CSHQGASGELFF
TRBJ2-1 | TRBV27 | - | few | TGTGCCAGCAGTTCGAGGCGGAACTACAATGAGCAGTTCTTC | CASSSRRNYNEQFF
TRBJ2-5 | TRBV15 | TRBD2 | few | TGTGCCACCAGCAGAGATGAGACTAGCGGGGGGTACCAAGAGACCCAGTACTTC | CATSRDETSGGYQETQYF
TRBJ1-2 | TRBV20-1 | - | - | TGCAGTATTTGGACCCGGATTAATGGCTACACCTTC | CSIWTRINGYTF
TRBJ2-1 | TRBV12-3/TRBV12-4 | - | few | TGTGCCAGCAGCCAGACAGATGACCATGAGGATGAGCAGTTCTTC | CASSQTDDHEDEQFF
TRBJ1-2 | TRBV29-1 | TRBD1 | many | TGCAGCGTAGACCATTTTCCGGGACAGCCTTTCTATGGCTACACCTTC | CSVDHFPGQPFYGYTF
TRBJ2-7 | TRBV24-1 | TRBD1 | - | TGTGCCACCAGTGATCATGACAGGGCAGGCGAGCAGTACTTC | CATSDHDRAGEQYF
TRBJ1-5 | TRBV24-1 | - | few | TGTGCCACCAGTGAAGGGGGACTGAGTCAGCCCCAGCATTTT | CATSEGGLSQPQHF
TRBJ2-3 | TRBV20-1 | TRBD2 | few | TGCAGTGCTAGCGCATCGGGGGGGATAGATACGCAGTATTTT | CSASASGGIDTQYF
TRBJ1-2 | TRBV20-1 | TRBD1 | few | TGCAGTGCCGCCCCAACCGGGACAGCGCCTGGCTACACCTTC | CSAAPTGTAPGYTF